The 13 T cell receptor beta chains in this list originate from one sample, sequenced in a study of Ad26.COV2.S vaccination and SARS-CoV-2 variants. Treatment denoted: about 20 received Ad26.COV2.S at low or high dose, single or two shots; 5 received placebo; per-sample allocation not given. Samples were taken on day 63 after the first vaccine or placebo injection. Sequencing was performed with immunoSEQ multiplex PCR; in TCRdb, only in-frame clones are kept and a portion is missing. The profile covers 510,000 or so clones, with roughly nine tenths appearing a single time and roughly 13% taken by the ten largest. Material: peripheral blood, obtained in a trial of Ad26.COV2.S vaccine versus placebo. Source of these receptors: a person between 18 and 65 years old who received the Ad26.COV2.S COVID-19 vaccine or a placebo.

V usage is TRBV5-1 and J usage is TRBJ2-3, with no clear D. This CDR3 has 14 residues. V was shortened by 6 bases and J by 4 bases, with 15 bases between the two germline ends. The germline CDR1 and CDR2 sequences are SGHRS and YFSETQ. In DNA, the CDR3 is TGCGCCAGCACGCGCGGCCTTGCCGCAGATACGCAGTATTTT. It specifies CASTRGLAADTQYF.

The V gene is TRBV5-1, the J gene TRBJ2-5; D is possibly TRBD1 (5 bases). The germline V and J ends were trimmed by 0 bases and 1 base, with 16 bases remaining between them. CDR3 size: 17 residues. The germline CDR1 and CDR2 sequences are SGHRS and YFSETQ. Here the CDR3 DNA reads TGCGCCAGCAGCTTGGGGCAAGGGGTCACCCCCCAAGAGACCCAGTACTTC. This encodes CASSLGQGVTPQETQYF. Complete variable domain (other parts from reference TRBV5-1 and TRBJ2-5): KAGVTQTPRYLIKTRGQQVTLSCSPISGHRSVSWYQQTPGQGLQFLFEYFSETQRNKGNFPGRFSGRQFSNSRSEMNVSTLELGDSALYLCASSLGQGVTPQETQYFGPGTRLLVL.

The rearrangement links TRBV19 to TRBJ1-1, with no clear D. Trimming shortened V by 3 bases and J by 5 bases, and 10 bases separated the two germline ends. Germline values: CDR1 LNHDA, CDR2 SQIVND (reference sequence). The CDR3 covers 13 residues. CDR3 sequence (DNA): TGTGCCAGTAGTATCAGTGGAATTACTGAAGCTTTCTTT. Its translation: CASSISGITEAFF.

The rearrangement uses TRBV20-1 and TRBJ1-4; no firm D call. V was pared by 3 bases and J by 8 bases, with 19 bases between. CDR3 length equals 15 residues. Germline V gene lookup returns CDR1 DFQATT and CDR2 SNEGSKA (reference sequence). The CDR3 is CSASRSIALSEKLFF. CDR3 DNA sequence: TGCAGTGCTAGTAGGTCGATCGCTCTCAGCGAAAAACTGTTTTTT.

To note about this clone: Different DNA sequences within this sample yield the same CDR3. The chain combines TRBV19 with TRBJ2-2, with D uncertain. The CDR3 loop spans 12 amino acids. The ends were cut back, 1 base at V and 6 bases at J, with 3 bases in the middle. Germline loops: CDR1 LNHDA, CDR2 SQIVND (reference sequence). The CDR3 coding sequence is TGTGCCAGTAGTATAGGTCCCGGGGAGCTGTTTTTT. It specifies CASSIGPGELFF.

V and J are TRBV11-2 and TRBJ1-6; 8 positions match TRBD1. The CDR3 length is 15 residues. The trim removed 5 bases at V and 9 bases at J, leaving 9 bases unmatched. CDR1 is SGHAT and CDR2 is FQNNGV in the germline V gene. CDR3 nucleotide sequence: TGTGCCAGCAGCCCAGACAGGGGAGTGAGTTCACCCCTCCACTTT. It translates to CASSPDRGVSSPLHF.

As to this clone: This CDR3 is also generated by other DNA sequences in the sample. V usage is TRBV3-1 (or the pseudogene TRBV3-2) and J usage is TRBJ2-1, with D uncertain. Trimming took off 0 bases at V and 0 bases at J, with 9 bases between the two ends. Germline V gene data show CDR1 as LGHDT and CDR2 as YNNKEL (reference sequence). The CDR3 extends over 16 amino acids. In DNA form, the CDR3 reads TGTGCCAGCAGCCAAGACCCGGGTAGCTCCTACAATGAGCAGTTCTTC. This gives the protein CASSQDPGSSYNEQFF.

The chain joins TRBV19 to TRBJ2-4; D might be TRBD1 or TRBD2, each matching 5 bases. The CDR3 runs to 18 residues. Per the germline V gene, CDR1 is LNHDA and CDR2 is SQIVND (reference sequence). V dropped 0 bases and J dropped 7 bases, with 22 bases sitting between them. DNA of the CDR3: TGTGCCAGTAGTATAGATTGGGACCCTAATCGGCCAGGGAACATTCAGTACTTC. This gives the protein CASSIDWDPNRPGNIQYF. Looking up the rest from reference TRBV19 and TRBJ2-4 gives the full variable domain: DGGITQSPKYLFRKEGQNVTLSCEQNLNHDAMYWYRQDPGQGLRLIYYSQIVNDFQKGDIAEGYSVSREKKESFPLTVTSAQKNPTAFYLCASSIDWDPNRPGNIQYFGAGTRLSVL.

CDR3 nucleotides: TGTGCCAGCTCGGATCCGGCCCTGTACAATGAGCAGTTCTTC. This codes for CASSDPALYNEQFF. The V and J genes are TRBV28 and TRBJ2-1, with D uncertain. Germline V gene sequence: CDR1 MDHEN, CDR2 SYDVKM. Trimming shortened V by 8 bases and J by 4 bases, and 15 bases separated the two germline ends. The CDR3 consists of 14 residues.

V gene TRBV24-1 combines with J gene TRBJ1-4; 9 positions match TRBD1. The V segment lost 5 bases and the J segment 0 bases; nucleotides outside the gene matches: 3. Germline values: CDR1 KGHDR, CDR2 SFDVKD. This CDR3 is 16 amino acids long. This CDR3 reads CATSVGQGATNEKLFF. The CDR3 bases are TGTGCCACCAGTGTGGGACAGGGAGCAACTAATGAAAAACTGTTTTTT.

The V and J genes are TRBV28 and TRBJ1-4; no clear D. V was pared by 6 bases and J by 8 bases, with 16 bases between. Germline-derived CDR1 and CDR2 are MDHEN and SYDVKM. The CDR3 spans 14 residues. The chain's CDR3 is CASSPGVRAEKLFF. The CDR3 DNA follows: TGTGCCAGCAGCCCCGGCGTGAGGGCGGAAAAACTGTTTTTT.

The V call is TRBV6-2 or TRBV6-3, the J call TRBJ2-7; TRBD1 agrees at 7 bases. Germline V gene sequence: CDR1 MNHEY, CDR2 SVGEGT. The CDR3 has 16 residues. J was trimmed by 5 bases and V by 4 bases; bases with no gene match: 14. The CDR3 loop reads CASSWDETGSVNEQYF. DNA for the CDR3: TGTGCCAGCAGTTGGGACGAGACAGGGTCGGTCAACGAGCAGTACTTC.

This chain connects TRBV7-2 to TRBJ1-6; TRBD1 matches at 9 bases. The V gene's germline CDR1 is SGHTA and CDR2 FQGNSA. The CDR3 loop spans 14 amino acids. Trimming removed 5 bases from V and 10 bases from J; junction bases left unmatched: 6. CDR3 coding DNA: TGTGCCAGCAGCGTACAGGGGGCTAAATCACCCCTCCACTTT. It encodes CASSVQGAKSPLHF.